The sequence of this T cell receptor (beta chain) was determined in a study of human T cells and chemical hapten exposure. Overall study: Patients were given diphenylcyclopropenone on the scalp weekly across the roughly 25-week study. Alopecia areata, totalis or universalis was found in mostly female patients.

In the source study's methods: Per sample, the median was approximately 100,000 TCRs, with values from roughly 23,000 to 700,000. Via MiXCR, TCRdb re-called the RACE reads, giving one row per CDR3 protein. The V and J calls follow TCRdb's processing rather than the paper's. The top ten clones hold less than 0.95% of a sample with about 120,000 distinct CDR3 sequences, roughly 15% of them seen once. Looked up from germline, CDR1 is SGHTA and CDR2 is FQGTGA. The CDR3 contains 15 residues. V was pared by 5 bases and J by 4 bases, with 8 bases of the junction left unmatched. At least ten counts were recorded for this clonotype. Documented time point: patch test 1, 2 weeks after DPC sensitization. The treatment: therapeutic diphenylcyclopropenone sensitization with weekly scalp DPC.

The sequencing here drew on whole blood, taken in connection with sensitization to the hapten diphenylcyclopropenone (DPC). The chain joins TRBV7-3 to TRBJ2-3; 8 nucleotides agree with TRBD1. The sequence came from a man in his late teens or twenties with alopecia areata. Some clones in this sample may be carry-over from other donors' samples. The CDR3, as DNA: TGTGCCAGCAGCATAGGACAGGGTATCCCAGATACGCAGTATTTT. It yields the protein CASSIGQGIPDTQYF. The whole variable domain, remainder taken from reference TRBV7-3 and TRBJ2-3, is GAGVSQTPSNKVTEKGKYVELRCDPISGHTALYWYRQSLGQGPEFLIYFQGTGAADDSGLPNDRFFAVRPEGSVSTLKIQRTERGDSAVYLCASSIGQGIPDTQYFGPGTRLTVL.